The rows below give T cell receptor beta chains drawn from one sample of a study of shared clonotypes between healthy human individuals. TCRdb keeps only in-frame clones here, not all; method: immunoSEQ multiplex PCR. The repertoire holds roughly 500,000 clones, around 74% seen once, with 10% to 15% in the top ten. The sample consisted of PBMCs. These receptors were collected from a woman aged 40 to 55 in good health. Some clones in this sample may be carry-over from other donors' samples. The CDR3 runs from the conserved cysteine through the conserved F or W. A D gene is named only where the DNA matches it firmly. Only part of the rows carry a size: once, few, many, or a class if the clone is expanded.

d_call clone_size j_call v_call cdr3_aa cdr3_nt
NA NA TRBJ1-2 TRBV9 CASSVGIGIHYGYTF TGTGCCAGCAGCGTTGGGATCGGGATACACTATGGCTACACCTTC
TRBD1 NA TRBJ2-5 TRBV5-6 CASSDPGQGGYQETQYF TGTGCCAGCAGCGATCCGGGACAGGGGGGATACCAAGAGACCCAGTACTTC
NA NA TRBJ2-5 TRBV7-2 CASSLTPNGETQYF TGTGCCAGCAGCTTAACTCCTAATGGGGAGACCCAGTACTTC
TRBD1 NA TRBJ1-5 TRBV6-6 CASSYTGGPDQPQHF TGTGCCAGCAGTTACACAGGGGGCCCCGATCAGCCCCAGCATTTT
NA NA TRBJ2-1 TRBV11-3 CASSLGQYNEQFF TGTGCCAGCAGCTTGGGGCAATACAATGAGCAGTTCTTC
NA NA TRBJ2-7 TRBV28 CASSLSRVPREQYF TGTGCCAGCAGTTTGTCCAGGGTGCCTCGGGAGCAGTACTTC
TRBD1 NA TRBJ2-7 TRBV27 CASSPRRTGGYYEQYF TGTGCCAGCAGTCCGCGAAGGACAGGGGGCTACTACGAGCAGTACTTC
TRBD1 NA TRBJ2-7 TRBV19 CASRDRTHEQYF TGTGCCAGTCGGGACAGGACCCACGAGCAGTACTTC
NA once TRBJ2-7 TRBV27 CASRGEQYF TGTGCCAGCAGGGGGGAGCAGTACTTC
NA once TRBJ1-5 TRBV7-8 CASSLGGVKGKLQHF TGTGCCAGCAGCTTAGGAGGGGTAAAGGGTAAGCTCCAGCATTTT
TRBD2 NA TRBJ2-1 TRBV5-4 CASSTGLAVYNEQFF TGTGCCAGCAGCACGGGACTAGCGGTCTACAATGAGCAGTTCTTC
TRBD2 NA TRBJ2-7 TRBV19 CASSVGLAGVGLSEQYF TGTGCCAGTAGTGTGGGACTAGCGGGAGTTGGCCTCTCCGAGCAGTACTTC
NA few TRBJ1-3 TRBV5-1 CASSLGQSGNTIYF TGCGCCAGCAGCTTGGGACAGAGTGGAAACACCATATATTTT
TRBD2 NA TRBJ2-5 TRBV5-1 CASSSRDYGPQETQYF TGCGCCAGCAGCTCCCGGGACTACGGACCACAAGAGACCCAGTACTTC
TRBD1 NA TRBJ2-2 TRBV7-9 CASSTRQGDTGELFF TGTGCCAGCAGCACTCGACAGGGCGACACCGGGGAGCTGTTTTTT
TRBD2 once TRBJ2-1 TRBV28 CASSLAGGGAYNEQFF TGTGCCAGCAGTTTGGCGGGCGGGGGAGCCTACAATGAGCAGTTCTTC
TRBD1 NA TRBJ2-1 TRBV7-2 CASSADRARYNEQFF TGTGCCAGCAGCGCGGACAGGGCTCGTTACAATGAGCAGTTCTTC